The entry below gives a single T cell receptor (beta chain) sequence along with its context. The data originate from a study of patients and donors after allogeneic stem cell transplantation. TCRdb redid the calling of the RT-PCR reads with MiXCR, one entry per CDR3 protein. The table records roughly 200,000 distinct CDR3 sequences, roughly two fifths of them present only once. The receptor comes from a human donor who was either an allogeneic HSCT recipient or a stem cell or donor lymphocyte infusion donor (not recorded which). It is not recorded whose cells these are; they may come from a transplant donor. Sequences were obtained from blood, either unsorted or a sorted T cell fraction (not recorded which).

CDR3 in DNA: TGCGCCAGCAGCTTAGTGGGCGGGACAGTTTTCAGGCAAAACATTCAGTACTTC. Its translation: CASSLVGGTVFRQNIQYF. V gene TRBV5-1 combines with J gene TRBJ2-4; D is possibly TRBD1 (7 bases). This CDR3 is built from 18 residues. Trimming cost V 2 bases and J 5 bases, with 23 bases left between them. Germline V gene data show CDR1 as SGHRS and CDR2 as YFSETQ.